One and the same sample provided the 29 T cell receptor beta chains below, sequenced in a study of human T cells and chemical hapten exposure. In TCRdb, the RACE reads were re-called with MiXCR into one record per CDR3 protein. The top ten hold roughly 2% of the sample, which has tens of thousands of distinct CDR3 sequences, approximately 10% seen once. Documented time point: patch test 2, 6 weeks after DPC sensitization. Documented treatment: therapeutic diphenylcyclopropenone sensitization with weekly scalp DPC. This material consisted of whole blood, taken in connection with sensitization to the hapten diphenylcyclopropenone (DPC). These receptors were collected from a man aged 35-49 years with alopecia areata. Some clones in this sample may be carry-over from other donors' samples.

This clonotype was recorded a few times. This chain links TRBV12-3 or TRBV12-4 with TRBJ2-5; D uncertain. V was pared by 6 bases and J by 2 bases, with 10 bases between. The CDR3 spans 13 residues. CDR3 protein: CASRPFGQETQYF. The CDR3, as DNA: TGTGCCAGCAGGCCTTTCGGTCAAGAGACCCAGTACTTC.

This clonotype turned up a few times. The chain carries TRBV7-8 and TRBJ2-5; 14 bases match TRBD2. V dropped 5 bases and J dropped 5; count of bases not matched to a gene: 4. The CDR3 is made up of 15 amino acids. CDR1 and CDR2 (germline): SGHVS, FQNEAQ. CDR3 sequence: CASSAWTSGRETQYF. CDR3 in DNA: TGTGCCAGCAGCGCCTGGACTAGCGGGAGGGAGACCCAGTACTTC. Full variable domain (remainder filled in from reference TRBV7-8 and TRBJ2-5): GAGVSQSPRYKVAKRGQDVALRCDPISGHVSLFWYQQALGQGPEFLTYFQNEAQLDKSGLPSDRFFAERPEGSVSTLKIQRTQQEDSAVYLCASSAWTSGRETQYFGPGTRLLVL.

The V gene is TRBV12-3 or TRBV12-4, the J gene TRBJ2-5, with 7 bases identical to TRBD1. The V gene end was trimmed by 6 bases and the J gene end by 7 bases; junction bases not matched to a gene: 11. This CDR3 is built from 14 residues. CDR3 nucleotide sequence: TGTGCCAGCAGGGGACAGCTCGGGATGGGGACCCAGTACTTC. Its protein product is CASRGQLGMGTQYF.

This clonotype was seen ten or more times. CDR3 region: CASSIGTGGPDYGYTF. CDR3 DNA: TGTGCCAGCAGCATCGGGACAGGGGGTCCGGACTATGGCTACACCTTC. The chain is built from TRBV7-9 and TRBJ1-2, with 11 bases matching TRBD1. The CDR3 is 16 amino acids. V lost 5 bases and J lost 3; bases outside the gene matches: 8. Germline loops: CDR1 SEHNR, CDR2 FQNEAQ (reference sequence).

This clonotype turned up a few times. This chain joins TRBV7-9 and TRBJ1-2; TRBD1 matches 7 bases. The V gene end was trimmed by 3 bases and the J gene end by 8 bases; junction bases not matched to a gene: 3. The CDR3 loop spans 12 amino acids. The germline CDR1 and CDR2 sequences are SEHNR and FQNEAQ (reference sequence). CDR3 sequence: CASSFNRGGYTF. For the CDR3, the DNA is TGTGCCAGCAGCTTCAACAGGGGAGGCTACACCTTC.

This chain links TRBV10-1 with TRBJ2-1; 11 nucleotides line up with TRBD2. V was clipped by 8 bases and J by 0 bases; unmatched bases: 15. Looked up from germline, CDR1 is WNHNN and CDR2 is SYGVQD (reference sequence). The CDR3 loop spans 19 amino acids. The CDR3 is CASYSIAGGAPSSYNEQFF. CDR3 DNA: TGCGCCAGCTACTCGATAGCGGGAGGGGCCCCTAGCTCCTACAATGAGCAGTTCTTC.

This clonotype was counted only a few times. The chain recombines TRBV9 with TRBJ2-7; D call uncertain. CDR3 length: 12 residues. V lost 0 bases and J 4 bases, leaving 5 bases between the germline ends. From germline, CDR1 is SGDLS and CDR2 YYNGEE. CDR3 nucleotide sequence: TGTGCCAGCAGCGTAGGGGGTTACGAGCAGTACGTC. This encodes CASSVGGYEQYV.

This clonotype was detected only a few times. The chain couples TRBV6-2 or TRBV6-3 to TRBJ1-1; D possibly corresponds to TRBD1 (5 bases). This CDR3 is 12 amino acids long. Germline V lookup: CDR1 MNHEY, CDR2 SVGEGT. V shed 5 bases and J shed 7 bases, with 11 bases lying between them. The CDR3 DNA sequence: TGTGCCAGCAGTAGACAGCATCATGAAGCTTTCTTT. It translates to CASSRQHHEAFF.

The chain employs TRBV7-2 and TRBJ2-7, with TRBD1 identical over 11 bases. The trim removed 4 bases at V and 4 bases at J, leaving 3 bases unmatched. CDR1 is SGHTA and CDR2 is FQGNSA in the germline V gene. The CDR3 consists of 14 residues. CDR3 sequence reads: CASSSGQGAYEQYF. The CDR3 nucleotides are TGTGCCAGCAGCTCCGGACAGGGGGCTTACGAGCAGTACTTC.

This clonotype was seen many times. The genes are TRBV12-3 or TRBV12-4 and TRBJ1-2, with 10 bases identical to TRBD1. After removal of 2 bases from V and 4 bases from J, the junction contained 7 bases not matched to a gene. The CDR3 runs 16 residues. In nucleotides, the CDR3 is TGTGCCAGCAGTTTAAGTGCCGGGACAGGGGCCTATGGCTACACCTTC. It codes for CASSLSAGTGAYGYTF.

The chain combines TRBV10-3 with TRBJ2-3; D gene unclear. Germline CDR1 and CDR2: ENHRY and SYGVKD. With 2 bases removed from V and 2 bases from J, the gap between germline ends came to 5 bases. The CDR3 covers 13 residues. This CDR3 reads CAISETYTDTQYF. The CDR3 coding sequence is TGTGCCATCAGTGAGACTTACACAGATACGCAGTATTTT.

This clonotype showed up just a few times. The chain recombines TRBV7-6 with TRBJ2-5, with D uncertain. This CDR3 comprises 14 residues. CDR1 SGHVS and CDR2 FNYEAQ come from the germline V gene. Deletions cut 0 bases from V and 1 base from J, with 6 bases between. CDR3 loop: CASSLAPVQETQYF. DNA of the CDR3: TGTGCCAGCAGCTTAGCGCCGGTCCAAGAGACCCAGTACTTC. The variable domain in full, completed from reference TRBV7-6 and TRBJ2-5, reads GAGVSQSPRYKVTKRGQDVALRCDPISGHVSLYWYRQALGQGPEFLTYFNYEAQQDKSGLPNDRFSAERPEGSISTLTIQRTEQRDSAMYRCASSLAPVQETQYFGPGTRLLVL.

The rearrangement uses TRBV3-1 and TRBJ2-1; perhaps TRBD1 as D (5 bases). Per germline, CDR1 LGHDT and CDR2 YNNKEL (reference sequence). The CDR3 contains 14 residues. Trimming left V 3 bases short and J 6 bases short, with 12 bases between. The CDR3 sequence is CASSQGRVGNEQFF. The CDR3 DNA follows: TGTGCCAGCAGCCAGGGCAGGGTAGGCAATGAGCAGTTCTTC.

The genes are TRBV20-1 and TRBJ2-7; D may match TRBD1 or TRBD2 (5 bases each). Deletions cut 5 bases from V and 8 bases from J, with 16 bases between. Germline-derived CDR1 and CDR2 are DFQATT and SNEGSKA (reference sequence). The CDR3 is 12 amino acids. Here the CDR3 DNA reads TGCAGTGCTCCCTATTTGGGGGATCAGCAGTACTTC. Protein: CSAPYLGDQQYF.

V and J are TRBV21-1 and TRBJ2-3; the DNA was not compared with TRBD2, the D call given in the table. TRBV21-1 is shown as a pseudogene. This CDR3 contains 21 residues. The CDR3 DNA follows: TGTGCCAGCAGCAAAAGGAAAAGAATCCCAGTTAAGCGGACGGGGACAGATACGCAGTATTTT. This translates into CASSKRKRIPVKRTGTDTQYF.

This clonotype was seen only a few times. The rearrangement uses TRBV18 and TRBJ1-4; D is uncertain. Trimming took off 0 bases at V and 3 bases at J, with 11 bases between the two ends. The CDR3 spans 16 residues. Germline loops: CDR1 KGHSH, CDR2 LQKENI. CDR3 residues: CASSPPFGTPNEKLFF. CDR3 nucleotide sequence: TGTGCCAGCTCACCACCGTTTGGAACCCCTAATGAAAAACTGTTTTTT.

The chain couples TRBV6-2 or TRBV6-3 to TRBJ2-1; 10 nucleotides agree with TRBD2. The V and J ends lost 3 bases and 8 bases, in that order; junction bases with no gene match: 16. This CDR3 comprises 18 residues. In germline, CDR1 is MNHEY, CDR2 SVGEGT. The CDR3 nucleotides are TGTGCCAGCAGTTATTCGGTCACCCTAGCGGGAGTCAATGATGAGCAGTTCTTC. Translating it yields CASSYSVTLAGVNDEQFF.

The rearrangement uses TRBV30 and TRBJ2-7, with D possibly TRBD2 on 6 matching bases. Germline V lookup: CDR1 GTSNPN, CDR2 SVGIG (reference sequence). V was trimmed by 3 bases and J by 1 base, leaving 7 bases between them. This CDR3 is 12 amino acids long. The CDR3 protein is CAWSAGSYEQYF. CDR3 nucleotide sequence: TGTGCCTGGAGCGCGGGGTCCTACGAGCAGTACTTC. The full variable domain, completed using reference TRBV30 and TRBJ2-7, is SQTIHQWPATLVQPVGSPLSLECTVEGTSNPNLYWYRQAAGRGLQLLFYSVGIGQISSEVPQNLSASRPQDRQFILSSKKLLLSDSGFYLCAWSAGSYEQYFGPGTRLTVT.

In its sample, this clonotype was seen a few times. The chain links TRBV18 to TRBJ2-3; D remains ambiguous. Germline-derived CDR1 and CDR2 are KGHSH and LQKENI. V lost 0 bases, J lost 2 bases, and 12 bases lay in between. CDR3 length: 16 residues. The CDR3 loop is CASSPPADFYTDTQYF. In nucleotides, the CDR3 is TGTGCCAGCTCACCACCGGCTGACTTTTACACAGATACGCAGTATTTT.

The rearrangement uses TRBV7-6 and TRBJ2-1; no definite D call. The CDR3 runs 13 residues. The V gene's germline CDR1 is SGHVS and CDR2 FNYEAQ. V was shortened by 5 bases and J by 6 bases, with 11 bases between the two germline ends. CDR3 sequence (DNA): TGTGCCAGCAGCCGCGGTTTCGGCAATGAGCAGTTCTTC. It is translated as CASSRGFGNEQFF.

The chain is built from TRBV29-1 and TRBJ2-4; D gene unclear. The ends were cut back, 4 bases at V and 2 bases at J, with 9 bases in the middle. Germline V lookup: CDR1 SQVTM, CDR2 ANQGSEA. This CDR3 is 13 amino acids long. The CDR3 nucleotides read TGCAGCGTTGTTTTTAGGACCAAAAACATTCAGTACTTC. Translated, it gives CSVVFRTKNIQYF.

In this sample, this clonotype turned up many times. This chain joins TRBV6-2 or TRBV6-3 and TRBJ2-5; D tentatively reads TRBD1 or TRBD2 (5 bases each). This CDR3 has 18 amino acids. Germline V gene lookup returns CDR1 MNHEY and CDR2 SVGEGT. V lost 7 bases, J lost 5 bases, and 29 bases lay in between. The CDR3 coding sequence is TGTGCCAGCAAGTTGACAGTTGGTGGACTGAGAGGGCCCGAGACCCAGTACTTC. Translation gives CASKLTVGGLRGPETQYF.

A remark on this clonotype: A read error may be the cause here, since a much bigger clone is one base away. The V gene is TRBV4-1, the J gene TRBJ1-2, with TRBD1 identical over 7 bases. In germline, CDR1 is MGHRA, CDR2 YSYEKL. This CDR3 has 12 amino acids. The CDR3 DNA sequence: TGCGCCAGCAGGTACCAGGGGGATGGCTTCACCTTC. Its protein is CASRYQGDGFTF.

The chain is built from TRBV5-1 and TRBJ2-1; D gene unclear. The V end lost 4 bases, the J end lost 8 bases, and 19 bases lay between the germline ends. Germline V lookup: CDR1 SGHRS, CDR2 YFSETQ. CDR3 length equals 15 residues. The CDR3 bases are TGCGCCAGCAGCCCTGGATTTGGCCAGGCCCATGAGCAGTTCTTC. Protein sequence: CASSPGFGQAHEQFF.

The chain recombines TRBV18 with TRBJ1-1; 7 nucleotides line up with TRBD1. Germline V gives CDR1 KGHSH, CDR2 LQKENI. The junction had 12 bases not matched to a gene; V was cut back by 8 bases and J by 6 bases. This CDR3 comprises 14 residues. The CDR3 protein is CASPRNAGTAEAFF. The DNA for the CDR3 is TGTGCCAGCCCCCGAAACGCAGGGACAGCTGAAGCTTTCTTT.

This clonotype was counted at least ten times. This chain links TRBV5-1 with TRBJ1-5; 12 bases are a match to TRBD1. With V trimmed by 4 bases and J by 3 bases, 2 bases remained unmatched. CDR1 and CDR2 (germline): SGHRS, YFSETQ. The CDR3 spans 15 residues. For the CDR3, the DNA is TGCGCCAGCAGCCTGGGACAGGGGGCCAATCAGCCCCAGCATTTT. Its translation is CASSLGQGANQPQHF.

This clonotype was seen at least ten times. The V call is TRBV20-1, the J call TRBJ2-1; 7 nucleotides agree with TRBD2. CDR1 and CDR2 (germline): DFQATT, SNEGSKA (reference sequence). The ends lost 1 base at V and 3 bases at J; junction bases unmatched: 9. CDR3 size: 16 residues. CDR3 nucleotide sequence: TGCAGTGCTAGAGTCCCTGCGGGAGTTAACTACAATGAGCAGTTCTTC. Translating it yields CSARVPAGVNYNEQFF.

V gene TRBV7-9 combines with J gene TRBJ2-1; 7 bases fit TRBD2. With V trimmed by 6 bases and J by 10 bases, 12 bases remained unmatched. CDR1 is SEHNR, CDR2 FQNEAQ, per germline (reference sequence). The CDR3 has 14 amino acids. The CDR3 region has the DNA TGTGCCAGCAGGGTGTGGGGCGGGAGTGTGGAGCAGTTCTTC. The encoded protein is CASRVWGGSVEQFF.

This clonotype has just a few counts. CDR3 in DNA: TGTGCCAACCGGGACAGAGCCTACGAGCAGTACTTC. Translated, it gives CANRDRAYEQYF. The V call is TRBV2, the J call TRBJ2-7, with 7 bases aligning to TRBD1. The CDR3 length is 12 residues. Per germline, CDR1 SNHLY and CDR2 FYNNEI. Germline trimming cut 10 bases from V and 2 bases from J; bases unmatched to any gene: 5.